Listed here are 15 T cell receptor beta chains from one sample, sequenced in a study of low-dose radiotherapy and immunotherapy resistance in tumors. Gene-specific TRAV and TRBV primers were used for first-strand cDNA, covering alpha and beta chains. Using a constant-region primer together with a V-primer adapter, TCRs were subjected to 20 to 25 PCR cycles of amplification. MiXCR, run by TCRdb on the reads, gives a single entry per CDR3 protein. Of 64,000 or so distinct CDR3 sequences listed, more than 25% are singletons. Time point denoted: before trial treatment. The sequences come from PBMCs, collected before treatment. The receptor set was obtained from a male donor with rectosigmoid adenocarcinoma.

The chain employs TRBV14 and TRBJ1-4, with D hard to call. V shed 1 base and J shed 8 bases, with 14 bases lying between them. From germline, CDR1 is SGHDN and CDR2 FVKESK. The CDR3 totals 15 residues. The CDR3 is CASSQVRLGGEKLFF. CDR3 in DNA: TGTGCCAGCAGCCAAGTTCGTTTGGGCGGAGAAAAACTGTTTTTT.

About this clonotype itself: It is unclear where the CDR3 begins or ends on the DNA, so no DNA is shown, and the CDR3 is as TCRdb lists it. The V and J genes are TRBV18 and TRBJ2-2; TRBD2 reflects the table's D call only, with no check against the DNA. Germline-derived CDR1 and CDR2 are KGHSH and LQKENI. The CDR3 region is 19 residues in length, termini included. CDR3: CASSPGTSGSRTGELFFFF.

This clonotype occurred many times. The chain joins TRBV19 to TRBJ2-5, with TRBD1 identical over 7 bases. Germline loops: CDR1 LNHDA, CDR2 SQIVND (reference sequence). V lost 7 bases, J lost 3 bases, and 8 bases stayed unmatched. This CDR3 region has 14 residues. CDR3 DNA: TGTGCCAGTAACCAGACAGGGCCCGAAGAGACCCAGTACTTC. This gives the protein CASNQTGPEETQYF.

V usage is TRBV5-1 and J usage is TRBJ2-2; tentative D call: TRBD2 (5 bases). In germline, CDR1 is SGHRS, CDR2 YFSETQ. This CDR3 region has 16 residues. V was clipped by 4 bases and J by 0 bases, with 13 bases between them. The CDR3 nucleotides are TGCGCCAGCAGCGGAGCGGACGGAGCGAACACCGGGGAGCTGTTTTTT. Amino acids: CASSGADGANTGELFF.

As regards this clonotype: The DNA is omitted, as the CDR3 cannot be located on it reliably, and the CDR3 follows TCRdb's listing. The J gene is TRBJ1-2, the V gene TRBV6-5; TRBD1, the table's D call, lacks a check against the DNA. The CDR3 is made up of 23 amino acids, end residues included. Germline V gene sequence: CDR1 MNHEY, CDR2 SVGAGI. CDR3: CASTNQTSMYLCAGLDRDYGYTF.

The DNA for the CDR3 is TGTGCCAGCAGTTTTCGTTTGGCACCCTCCTACGAGCAGTACTTC. Protein product: CASSFRLAPSYEQYF. This chain joins TRBV28 and TRBJ2-7; D ambiguous. Germline CDR1 MDHEN, CDR2 SYDVKM. This CDR3 has 15 amino acids. Deletions cut 3 bases from V and 0 bases from J, with 12 bases between.

This clonotype was detected once. The chain has TRBV2 and TRBJ2-1; D is unresolved. Germline V lookup: CDR1 SNHLY, CDR2 FYNNEI. This CDR3 comprises 11 residues. V shed 5 bases and J shed 9 bases, with 8 bases lying between them. CDR3 DNA: TGTGCCAGCAGTATGTTCAGTGAGCAGTTCTTC. Translated: CASSMFSEQFF.

This rearrangement joins TRBV28 to TRBJ2-7; tentatively, D is TRBD1 (5 bases). The CDR3 length is 18 residues. Trimming removed 4 bases at V and 3 bases at J, with 25 bases between. Germline loops: CDR1 MDHEN, CDR2 SYDVKM. The CDR3 is CASSSPTPWGGTVYEQYF. CDR3 bases: TGTGCCAGCAGTTCTCCGACCCCATGGGGCGGAACGGTCTACGAGCAGTACTTC.

This clonotype was observed once. A much larger clone is a single base away; this may be a read error. The V gene is TRBV7-9, the J gene TRBJ2-2, with D possibly being TRBD1 (6 bases). With 3 bases removed from V and 0 bases from J, the gap between germline ends came to 11 bases. Looked up from germline, CDR1 is SEHNR and CDR2 is FQNEAQ (reference sequence). There are 16 residues in the CDR3. The CDR3 loop reads CASSFRTVTNTGELFF. In DNA, the CDR3 is TGTGCCAGCAGCTTTCGGACAGTTACGAACACCGGGGAGCTGTTTTTT.

This clonotype is classed as medium-sized. The chain is built from TRBV28 and TRBJ1-1; no reliable D call. Germline loops: CDR1 MDHEN, CDR2 SYDVKM. V lost 6 bases to trimming and J lost 5 bases, with 13 bases between them. This CDR3 is built from 13 residues. As DNA, the CDR3 is TGTGCCAGCAGGCTCAGAGCGACAACTGAAGCTTTCTTT. Protein sequence: CASRLRATTEAFF.

The chain is built from TRBV29-1 and TRBJ2-1; TRBD2 matches 9 bases. The V gene end was trimmed by 6 bases and the J gene end by 4 bases; junction bases not matched to a gene: 7. This CDR3 region has 14 residues. The germline CDR1 and CDR2 sequences are SQVTM and ANQGSEA. The CDR3 reads CSVDLAGLYNEQFF. The CDR3 DNA reads TGCAGCGTGGATCTAGCGGGGCTATACAATGAGCAGTTCTTC.

This clonotype appeared many times. The chain's CDR3 is CASSPPGGEAFF. For the CDR3, the DNA is TGCGCCAGCAGCCCCCCTGGGGGTGAAGCTTTCTTT. The chain carries TRBV4-3 and TRBJ1-1, with a possible D match to TRBD1 (5 bases). The germline V gene encodes CDR1 LGHNA and CDR2 YSLEER. The CDR3 consists of 12 residues. Trimming pared 4 bases from V and 7 bases from J, leaving 10 bases between.

This clonotype was counted at least ten times. The DNA for the CDR3 is TGCGCCAGCAGGAGCGACAGGGTTAACTATGGCTACACCTTC. Translating it yields CASRSDRVNYGYTF. V is TRBV5-1 and J is TRBJ1-2; 7 bases map to TRBD1. The J segment lost 1 base and the V segment lost 5 bases, leaving 5 bases of the junction unmatched. Per germline, CDR1 SGHRS and CDR2 YFSETQ. The CDR3 consists of 14 residues. Combining the CDR3 with reference TRBV5-1 and TRBJ1-2 gives the whole variable domain KAGVTQTPRYLIKTRGQQVTLSCSPISGHRSVSWYQQTPGQGLQFLFEYFSETQRNKGNFPGRFSGRQFSNSRSEMNVSTLELGDSALYLCASRSDRVNYGYTFGSGTRLTVV.

This clonotype has ten or more counts. The rearrangement uses TRBV6-2 or TRBV6-3 and TRBJ1-4; D unresolved. This CDR3 spans 13 amino acids. V was clipped by 0 bases and J by 10 bases, with 9 bases between them. Germline loops: CDR1 MNHEY, CDR2 SVGEGT. CDR3 loop: CASSYSSGGKLFF. CDR3 nucleotide sequence: TGTGCCAGCAGTTACTCGAGCGGAGGAAAACTGTTTTTT.

The chain has TRBV7-2 and TRBJ2-5; 14 positions match TRBD2. Germline V gene lookup returns CDR1 SGHTA and CDR2 FQGNSA. This CDR3 comprises 17 residues. Trimming took 5 bases from V and 6 from J; bases not matched to a gene: 11. CDR3 nucleotide sequence: TGTGCCAGCAGCCCCGGACTAGCGGGAGGAGGTCTGCAGACCCAGTACTTC. It translates to CASSPGLAGGGLQTQYF. Full variable domain (outside the CDR3, taken from reference TRBV7-2 and TRBJ2-5): GAGVSQSPSNKVTEKGKDVELRCDPISGHTALYWYRQSLGQGLEFLIYFQGNSAPDKSGLPSDRFSAERTGGSVSTLTIQRTQQEDSAVYLCASSPGLAGGGLQTQYFGPGTRLLVL.